These T cell receptor beta chains were read from a single sample in a study of cytomegalovirus exposure and HLA in healthy donors. Profiled with immunoSEQ multiplex PCR; TCRdb holds only in-frame clones, not every one. Among over 100,000 clones listed, roughly 70% were seen once. Sample: PBMCs. The receptor source for this set is a young woman in good health and CMV-seronegative. Both conserved end residues are part of each CDR3. A D gene is named only where the DNA matches it firmly. Where a row states a size, it is once, few, many or the class of an expanded clone; other rows omit it.

CDR3 protein | CDR3 DNA | J gene | D gene | clone size | V gene
CAISGPGQNEQYF | TGTGCCATCAGTGGTCCAGGGCAGAACGAGCAGTACTTC | TRBJ2-7 | - | - | TRBV10-3
CASSLVDTGELFF | TGTGCCAGCAGCTTAGTCGACACCGGGGAGCTGTTTTTT | TRBJ2-2 | - | few | TRBV11-2
CASSSGLAGGPHTQYF | TGTGCCAGCAGCTCGGGACTAGCGGGGGGGCCGCATACGCAGTATTTT | TRBJ2-3 | TRBD2 | - | TRBV7-2
CASSRDRGVNNEQFF | TGTGCCAGCAGTCGCGACAGGGGGGTCAACAATGAGCAGTTCTTC | TRBJ2-1 | TRBD1 | - | TRBV6-5
CASSLIGRAYKQYF | TGTGCCAGCAGCTTAATAGGCAGGGCCTACAAGCAGTACTTC | TRBJ2-7 | - | - | TRBV7-8
CSVSHGESYNEQFF | TGCAGCGTCTCCCACGGGGAATCCTACAATGAGCAGTTCTTC | TRBJ2-1 | - | once | TRBV29-1
CASSSGTASYEQYF | TGTGCCAGCAGTTCCGGGACAGCGTCCTACGAGCAGTACTTC | TRBJ2-7 | TRBD1 | once | TRBV6-5
CASSQGPSGIGEQYF | TGTGCCAGCAGCCAAGGACCTAGCGGGATCGGCGAGCAGTACTTC | TRBJ2-7 | TRBD2 | - | TRBV14
CAIGDKLSVQYF | TGTGCCATCGGGGACAAGTTGAGCGTTCAGTACTTC | TRBJ2-4 | - | - | TRBV10-3
CASTTELVANTEAFF | TGTGCCAGCACGACAGAACTGGTAGCGAACACTGAAGCTTTCTTT | TRBJ1-1 | - | - | TRBV2
CASSLGDREGQYF | TGCGCCAGCAGCTTGGGGGACAGGGAAGGGCAGTACTTC | TRBJ2-7 | TRBD1 | - | TRBV5-1
CASSDGLAGGNEQFF | TGTGCCAGCAGTGACGGACTAGCGGGGGGCAATGAGCAGTTCTTC | TRBJ2-1 | TRBD2 | - | TRBV6-4
CASSLGTGIEQYF | TGTGCCAGCAGCTTAGGGACAGGGATCGAGCAGTACTTC | TRBJ2-7 | TRBD1 | few | TRBV7-8
CASSLNSFYNEQFF | TGTGCCAGCAGCCTAAACTCCTTTTACAATGAGCAGTTCTTC | TRBJ2-1 | - | once | TRBV13
CASSISKLAGANTGELFF | TGTGCCAGTAGTATTAGCAAACTAGCGGGGGCCAACACCGGGGAGCTGTTTTTT | TRBJ2-2 | TRBD2 | - | TRBV19
CASSQTLGDTEAFF | TGTGCCAGCAGCCAAACTTTAGGGGACACTGAAGCTTTCTTT | TRBJ1-1 | - | - | TRBV4-2
CASSLEDRGLATQYF | TGTGCCAGCAGCTTAGAAGACAGGGGCCTGGCGACCCAGTACTTC | TRBJ2-5 | TRBD1 | - | TRBV13
CASGPSGGATDTQYF | TGTGCCAGCGGACCAAGCGGGGGAGCCACAGATACGCAGTATTTT | TRBJ2-3 | TRBD2 | few | TRBV6-4
CASSYGRYGNTIYF | TGTGCCAGCAGTTATGGGCGTTATGGAAACACCATATATTTT | TRBJ1-3 | - | - | TRBV6-5
CSALTVPTEAFF | TGCAGCGCTTTAACAGTTCCCACTGAAGCTTTCTTT | TRBJ1-1 | - | - | TRBV29-1